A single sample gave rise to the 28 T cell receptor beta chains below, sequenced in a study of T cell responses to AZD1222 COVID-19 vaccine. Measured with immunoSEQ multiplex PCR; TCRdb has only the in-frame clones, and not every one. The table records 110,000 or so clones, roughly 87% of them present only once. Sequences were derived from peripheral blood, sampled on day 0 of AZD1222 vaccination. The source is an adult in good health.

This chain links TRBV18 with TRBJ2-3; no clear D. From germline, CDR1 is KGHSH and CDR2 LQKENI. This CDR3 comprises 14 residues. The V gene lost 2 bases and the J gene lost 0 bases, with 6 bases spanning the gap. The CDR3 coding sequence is TGTGCCAGCTCACCAGGATTAAGCACAGATACGCAGTATTTT. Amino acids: CASSPGLSTDTQYF.

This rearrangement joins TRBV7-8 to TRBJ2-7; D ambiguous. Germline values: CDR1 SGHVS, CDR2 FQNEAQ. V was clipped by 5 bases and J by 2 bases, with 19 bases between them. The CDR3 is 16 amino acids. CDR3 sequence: CASSRSIGRQTYEQYF. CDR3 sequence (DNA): TGTGCCAGCAGCCGTAGTATTGGTCGCCAAACCTACGAGCAGTACTTC.

The CDR3 here is CASTGGYGYTF. CDR3 nucleotide sequence: TGTGCCAGCACAGGGGGCTATGGCTACACCTTC. J is TRBJ1-2 and V is TRBV27; 7 bases match TRBD1. V was clipped by 7 bases and J by 4 bases; unmatched bases: 0. The germline V gene has CDR1 MNHEY and CDR2 SMNVEV (reference sequence). The CDR3 runs to 11 residues.

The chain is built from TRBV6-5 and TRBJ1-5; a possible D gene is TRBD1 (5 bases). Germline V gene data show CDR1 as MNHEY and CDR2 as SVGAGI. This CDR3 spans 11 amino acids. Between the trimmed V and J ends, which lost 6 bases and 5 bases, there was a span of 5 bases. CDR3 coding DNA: TGTGCCAGCAGGACAGATCAGCCCCAGCATTTT. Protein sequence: CASRTDQPQHF.

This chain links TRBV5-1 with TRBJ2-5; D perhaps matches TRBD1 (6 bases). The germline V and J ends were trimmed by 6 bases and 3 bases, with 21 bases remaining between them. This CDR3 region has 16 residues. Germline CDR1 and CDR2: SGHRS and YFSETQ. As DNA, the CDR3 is TGCGCCAGCACGACAGGATACAGGGCCTCGGAAGAGACCCAGTACTTC. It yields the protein CASTTGYRASEETQYF.

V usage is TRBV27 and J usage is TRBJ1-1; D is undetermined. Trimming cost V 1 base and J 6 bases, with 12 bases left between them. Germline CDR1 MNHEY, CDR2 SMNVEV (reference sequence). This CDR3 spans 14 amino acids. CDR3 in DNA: TGTGCCAGCAGTTTATATGGTCCGATCTCTGAAGCTTTCTTT. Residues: CASSLYGPISEAFF.

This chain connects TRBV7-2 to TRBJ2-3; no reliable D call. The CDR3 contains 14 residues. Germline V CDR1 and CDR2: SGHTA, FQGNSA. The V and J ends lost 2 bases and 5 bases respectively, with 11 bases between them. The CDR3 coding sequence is TGTGCCAGCAGCTTATACTACCCAAGAGATACGCAGTATTTT. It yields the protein CASSLYYPRDTQYF.

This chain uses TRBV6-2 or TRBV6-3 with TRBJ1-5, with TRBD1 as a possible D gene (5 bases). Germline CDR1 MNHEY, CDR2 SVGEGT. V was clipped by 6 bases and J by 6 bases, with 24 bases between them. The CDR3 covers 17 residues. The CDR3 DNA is TGTGCCAGCAGCCAGGGACGCGGGGTAATTGCGGGTCAGCCCCAGCATTTT. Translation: CASSQGRGVIAGQPQHF.

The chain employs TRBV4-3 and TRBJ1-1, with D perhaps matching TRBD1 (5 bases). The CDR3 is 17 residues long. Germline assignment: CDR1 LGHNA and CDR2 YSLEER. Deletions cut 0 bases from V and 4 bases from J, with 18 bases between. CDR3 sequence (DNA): TGCGCCAGCAGCCAAGATAACGGGGGTATAATCCGCACTGAAGCTTTCTTT. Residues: CASSQDNGGIIRTEAFF.

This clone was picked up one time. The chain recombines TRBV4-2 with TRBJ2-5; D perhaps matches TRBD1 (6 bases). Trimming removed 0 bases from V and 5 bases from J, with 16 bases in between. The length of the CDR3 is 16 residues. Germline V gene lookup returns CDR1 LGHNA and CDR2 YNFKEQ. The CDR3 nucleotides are TGTGCCAGCAGCCAAGATCTGGCAGGCCAGGGGGAGACCCAGTACTTC. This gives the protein CASSQDLAGQGETQYF.

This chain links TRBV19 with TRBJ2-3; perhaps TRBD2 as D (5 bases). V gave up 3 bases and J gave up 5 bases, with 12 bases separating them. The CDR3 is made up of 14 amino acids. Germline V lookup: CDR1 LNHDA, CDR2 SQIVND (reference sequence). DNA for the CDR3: TGTGCCAGTAGTATCGCCCCGAGGGAAGATACGCAGTATTTT. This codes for CASSIAPREDTQYF.

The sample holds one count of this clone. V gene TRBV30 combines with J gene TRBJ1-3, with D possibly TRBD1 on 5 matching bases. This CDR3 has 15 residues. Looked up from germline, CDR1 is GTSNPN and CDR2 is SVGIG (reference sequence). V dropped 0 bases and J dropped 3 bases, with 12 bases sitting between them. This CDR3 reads CAWSVRGTGGNTIYF. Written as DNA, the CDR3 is TGTGCCTGGAGTGTACGGGGGACGGGTGGAAACACCATATATTTT.

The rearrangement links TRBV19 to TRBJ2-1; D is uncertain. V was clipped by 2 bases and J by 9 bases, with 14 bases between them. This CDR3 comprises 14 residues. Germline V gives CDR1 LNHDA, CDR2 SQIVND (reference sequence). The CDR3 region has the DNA TGTGCCAGTAGTATAAGGGCGATGGATTTTGAGCAGTTCTTC. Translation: CASSIRAMDFEQFF.

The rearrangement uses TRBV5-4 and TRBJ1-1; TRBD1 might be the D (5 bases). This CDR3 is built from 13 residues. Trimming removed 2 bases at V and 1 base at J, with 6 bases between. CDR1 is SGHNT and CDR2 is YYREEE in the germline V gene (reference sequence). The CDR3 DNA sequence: TGTGCCAGCAGCTTTCAGGGGAACACTGAAGCTTTCTTT. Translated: CASSFQGNTEAFF. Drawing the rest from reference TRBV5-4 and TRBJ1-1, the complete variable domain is ETGVTQSPTHLIKTRGQQVTLRCSSQSGHNTVSWYQQALGQGPQFIFQYYREEENGRGNFPPRFSGLQFPNYSSELNVNALELDDSALYLCASSFQGNTEAFFGQGTRLTVV.

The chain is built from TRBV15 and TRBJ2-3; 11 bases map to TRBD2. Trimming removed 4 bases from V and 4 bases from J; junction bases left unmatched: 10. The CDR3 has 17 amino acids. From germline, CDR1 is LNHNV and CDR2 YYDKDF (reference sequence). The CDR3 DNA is TGTGCCACCAGCACTATTAGCGGGAGGGCCCGATCAGATACGCAGTATTTT. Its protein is CATSTISGRARSDTQYF.

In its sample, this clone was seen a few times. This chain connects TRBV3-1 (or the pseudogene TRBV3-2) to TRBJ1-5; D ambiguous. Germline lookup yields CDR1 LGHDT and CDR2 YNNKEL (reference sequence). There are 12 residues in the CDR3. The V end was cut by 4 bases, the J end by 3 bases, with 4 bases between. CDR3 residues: CASSPLNQPQHF. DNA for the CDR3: TGTGCCAGCAGCCCCCTCAATCAGCCCCAGCATTTT.

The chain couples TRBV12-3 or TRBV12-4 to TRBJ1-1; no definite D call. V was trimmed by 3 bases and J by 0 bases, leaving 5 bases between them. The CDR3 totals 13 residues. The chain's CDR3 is CASSFGLNTEAFF. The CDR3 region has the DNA TGTGCCAGCAGTTTCGGATTGAACACTGAAGCTTTCTTT.

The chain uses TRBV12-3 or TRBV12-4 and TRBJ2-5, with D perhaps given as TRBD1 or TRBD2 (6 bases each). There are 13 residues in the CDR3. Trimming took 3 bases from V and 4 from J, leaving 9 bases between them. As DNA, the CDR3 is TGTGCCAGCAGTTTCAGGGGAGGAGAGACCCAGTACTTC. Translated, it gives CASSFRGGETQYF.

For the CDR3, the DNA is TGCGCCAGCAGCCAAGATATTGGGGGAAGGGGCACAGATACGCAGTATTTT. Protein sequence: CASSQDIGGRGTDTQYF. The V and J genes are TRBV4-3 and TRBJ2-3; D is possibly TRBD1 or TRBD2 (5 bases each). Trimming stripped 0 bases from V and 1 base from J, with 14 bases between. This CDR3 contains 17 residues. Germline CDR1 is LGHNA and CDR2 is YSLEER.

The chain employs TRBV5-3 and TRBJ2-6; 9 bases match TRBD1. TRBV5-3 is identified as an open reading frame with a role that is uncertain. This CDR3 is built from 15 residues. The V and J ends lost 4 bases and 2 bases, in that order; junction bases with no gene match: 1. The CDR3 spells CARSTGGAGANVLTF. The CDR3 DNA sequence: TGTGCCAGAAGCACAGGGGGCGCTGGGGCCAACGTCCTGACTTTC.

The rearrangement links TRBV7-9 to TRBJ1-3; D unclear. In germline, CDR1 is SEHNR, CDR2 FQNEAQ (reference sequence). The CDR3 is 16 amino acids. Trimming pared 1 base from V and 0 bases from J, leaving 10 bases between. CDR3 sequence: CASSLDLAASGNTIYF. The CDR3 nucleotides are TGTGCCAGCAGCTTAGACCTTGCTGCCTCTGGAAACACCATATATTTT. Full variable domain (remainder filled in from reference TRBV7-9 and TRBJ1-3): DTGVSQNPRHKITKRGQNVTFRCDPISEHNRLYWYRQTLGQGPEFLTYFQNEAQLEKSRLLSDRFSAERPKGSFSTLEIQRTEQGDSAMYLCASSLDLAASGNTIYFGEGSWLTVV.

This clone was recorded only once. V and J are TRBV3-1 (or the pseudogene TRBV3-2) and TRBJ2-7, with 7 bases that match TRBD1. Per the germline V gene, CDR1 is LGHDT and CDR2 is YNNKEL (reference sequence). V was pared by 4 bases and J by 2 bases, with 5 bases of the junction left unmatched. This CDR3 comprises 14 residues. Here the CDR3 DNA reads TGTGCCAGCAGCCCGACAGGGTATGCCTACGAGCAGTACTTC. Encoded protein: CASSPTGYAYEQYF.

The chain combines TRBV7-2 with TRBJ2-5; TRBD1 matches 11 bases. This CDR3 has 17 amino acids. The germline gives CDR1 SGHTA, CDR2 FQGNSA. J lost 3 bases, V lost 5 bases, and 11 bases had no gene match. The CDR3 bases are TGTGCCAGCAGCCCAAGCTGGGACAGGGGGTTAGAAGAGACCCAGTACTTC. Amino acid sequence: CASSPSWDRGLEETQYF.

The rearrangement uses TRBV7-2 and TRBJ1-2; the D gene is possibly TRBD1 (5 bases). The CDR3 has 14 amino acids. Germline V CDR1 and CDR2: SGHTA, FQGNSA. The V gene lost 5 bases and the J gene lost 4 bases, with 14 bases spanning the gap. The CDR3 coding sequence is TGTGCCAGCAGCGGACGGGACCCTTCCTATGGCTACACCTTC. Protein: CASSGRDPSYGYTF.

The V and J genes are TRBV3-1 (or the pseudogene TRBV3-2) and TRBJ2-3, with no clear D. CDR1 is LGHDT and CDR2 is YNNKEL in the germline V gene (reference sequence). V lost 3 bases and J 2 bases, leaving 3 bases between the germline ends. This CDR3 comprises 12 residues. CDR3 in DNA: TGTGCCAGCAGCCATGACACAGATACGCAGTATTTT. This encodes CASSHDTDTQYF.

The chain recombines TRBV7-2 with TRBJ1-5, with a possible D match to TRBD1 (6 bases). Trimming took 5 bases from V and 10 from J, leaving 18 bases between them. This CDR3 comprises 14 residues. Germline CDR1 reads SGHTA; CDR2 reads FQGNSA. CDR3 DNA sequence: TGTGCCAGCAGCGGGCCGGGGACAAGGGATCCCCAGCATTTT. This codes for CASSGPGTRDPQHF.

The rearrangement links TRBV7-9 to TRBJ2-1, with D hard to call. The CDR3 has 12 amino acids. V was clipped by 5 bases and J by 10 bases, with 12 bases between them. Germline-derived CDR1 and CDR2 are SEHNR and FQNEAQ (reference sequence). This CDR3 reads CASSQGGGEQFF. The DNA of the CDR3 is TGTGCCAGCAGCCAAGGCGGCGGCGAGCAGTTCTTC. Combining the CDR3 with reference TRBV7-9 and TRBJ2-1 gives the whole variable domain DTGVSQNPRHKITKRGQNVTFRCDPISEHNRLYWYRQTLGQGPEFLTYFQNEAQLEKSRLLSDRFSAERPKGSFSTLEIQRTEQGDSAMYLCASSQGGGEQFFGPGTRLTVL.

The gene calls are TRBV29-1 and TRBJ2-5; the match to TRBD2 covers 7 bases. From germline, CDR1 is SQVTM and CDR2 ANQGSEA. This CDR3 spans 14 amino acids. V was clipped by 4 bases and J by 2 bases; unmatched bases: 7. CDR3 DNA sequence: TGCAGCGTTGCGCAAGCGGGGTTACAAGAGACCCAGTACTTC. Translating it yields CSVAQAGLQETQYF.